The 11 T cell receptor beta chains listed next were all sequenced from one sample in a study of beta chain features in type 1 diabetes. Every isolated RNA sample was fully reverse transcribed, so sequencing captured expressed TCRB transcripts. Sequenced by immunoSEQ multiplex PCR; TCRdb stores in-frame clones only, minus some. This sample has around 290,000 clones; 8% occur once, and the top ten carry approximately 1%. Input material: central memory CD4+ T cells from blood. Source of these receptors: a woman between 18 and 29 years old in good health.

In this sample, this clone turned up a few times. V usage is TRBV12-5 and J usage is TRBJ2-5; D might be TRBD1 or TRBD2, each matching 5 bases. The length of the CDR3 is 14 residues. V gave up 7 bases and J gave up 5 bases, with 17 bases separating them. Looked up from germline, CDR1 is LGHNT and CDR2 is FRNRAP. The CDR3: CASAPARGTETQYF. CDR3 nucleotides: TGTGCTAGTGCCCCGGCGAGGGGAACGGAGACCCAGTACTTC.

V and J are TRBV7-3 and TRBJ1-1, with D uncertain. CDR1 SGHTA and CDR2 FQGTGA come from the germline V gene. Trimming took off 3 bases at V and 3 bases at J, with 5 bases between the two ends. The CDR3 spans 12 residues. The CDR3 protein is CASSFPYTEAFF. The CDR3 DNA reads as TGTGCCAGCAGCTTCCCTTACACTGAAGCTTTCTTT.

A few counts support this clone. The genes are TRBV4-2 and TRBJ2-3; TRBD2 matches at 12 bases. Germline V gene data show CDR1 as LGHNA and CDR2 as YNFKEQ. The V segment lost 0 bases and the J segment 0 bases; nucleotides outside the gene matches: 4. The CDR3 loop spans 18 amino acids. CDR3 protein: CASSQDPSGGASTDTQYF. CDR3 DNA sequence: TGTGCCAGCAGCCAAGACCCTAGCGGGGGGGCTAGCACAGATACGCAGTATTTT.

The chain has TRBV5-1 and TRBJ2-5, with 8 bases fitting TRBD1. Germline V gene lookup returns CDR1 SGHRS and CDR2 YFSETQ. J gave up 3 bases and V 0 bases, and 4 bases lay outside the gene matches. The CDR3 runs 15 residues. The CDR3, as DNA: TGCGCCAGCAGCTTGGCCACGGACAGGGAAGAGACCCAGTACTTC. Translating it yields CASSLATDREETQYF. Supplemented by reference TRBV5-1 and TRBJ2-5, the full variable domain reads KAGVTQTPRYLIKTRGQQVTLSCSPISGHRSVSWYQQTPGQGLQFLFEYFSETQRNKGNFPGRFSGRQFSNSRSEMNVSTLELGDSALYLCASSLATDREETQYFGPGTRLLVL.

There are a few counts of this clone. CDR3 in DNA: TGTGCCAGCAGGTCTAGCGGGAGCTATGAGCAGTTCTTC. Translation: CASRSSGSYEQFF. The chain combines TRBV6-6 with TRBJ2-1; 10 bases are shared with TRBD2. After removal of 6 bases from V and 8 bases from J, the junction contained 4 bases not matched to a gene. CDR1 MNHNY and CDR2 SVGAGI come from the germline V gene (reference sequence). The CDR3 loop spans 13 amino acids.

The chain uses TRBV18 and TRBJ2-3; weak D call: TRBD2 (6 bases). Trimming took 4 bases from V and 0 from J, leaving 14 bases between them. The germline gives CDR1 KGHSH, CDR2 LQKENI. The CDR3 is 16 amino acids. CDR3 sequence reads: CASSHTQRASTDTQYF. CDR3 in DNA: TGTGCCAGCTCACACACCCAGCGGGCTAGCACAGATACGCAGTATTTT.

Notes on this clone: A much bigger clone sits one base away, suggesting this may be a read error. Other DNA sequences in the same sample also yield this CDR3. CDR3 DNA: TGTGCCAGCAGCTTAGTGGTGGAGACCCAGTACTTC. Translation: CASSLVVETQYF. The chain links TRBV7-2 to TRBJ2-5; D not certain. This CDR3 comprises 12 residues. Germline V gene lookup returns CDR1 SGHTA and CDR2 FQGNSA. V was pared by 1 base and J by 5 bases, with 5 bases between.

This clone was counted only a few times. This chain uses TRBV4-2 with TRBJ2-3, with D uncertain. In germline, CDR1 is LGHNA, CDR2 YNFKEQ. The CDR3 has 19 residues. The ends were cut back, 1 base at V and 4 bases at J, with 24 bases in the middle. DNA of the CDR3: TGTGCCAGCAGCCAAGTCTCTTCCCTGGCAGGCCGCCAATCAGATACGCAGTATTTT. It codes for CASSQVSSLAGRQSDTQYF.

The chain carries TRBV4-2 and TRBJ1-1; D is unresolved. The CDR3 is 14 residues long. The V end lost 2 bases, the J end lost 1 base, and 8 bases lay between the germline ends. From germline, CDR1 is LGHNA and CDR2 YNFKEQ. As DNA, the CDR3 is TGTGCCAGCAGCCAACCGTCAGGGAACACTGAAGCTTTCTTT. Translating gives CASSQPSGNTEAFF.

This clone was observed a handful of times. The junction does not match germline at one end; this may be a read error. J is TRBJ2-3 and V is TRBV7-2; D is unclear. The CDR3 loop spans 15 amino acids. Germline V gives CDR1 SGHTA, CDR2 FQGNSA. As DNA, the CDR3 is TGCGCCAGCAGCCAATCAGGAGAGGCTACAGATACGCAGTATTTT. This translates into CASSQSGEATDTQYF.

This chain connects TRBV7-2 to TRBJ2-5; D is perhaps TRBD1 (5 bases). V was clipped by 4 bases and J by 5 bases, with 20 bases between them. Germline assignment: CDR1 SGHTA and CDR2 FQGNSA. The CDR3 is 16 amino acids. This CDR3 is CASSSIKAQGQETQYF. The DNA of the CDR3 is TGTGCCAGCAGCTCAATTAAGGCGCAGGGCCAGGAGACCCAGTACTTC.